This T cell receptor beta chain derives from a study of T cells in Graves' hyperthyroidism and ophthalmopathy. Study findings and constraints: Most thyroid clonotypes expanded above 0.001 were also detected in blood.

Researchers amplified the TCR beta CDR3 regions from RNA transcripts. The HTBI primer set served for first-round RT-PCR of the TCR CDR3. Each CDR3 protein gets one entry after TCRdb re-called the multiplex PCR reads with MiXCR. Here the sample spans almost 500,000 distinct CDR3 sequences, about 20% being singletons. This clonotype showed up many times. The antigen remains unidentified. In the ophthalmopathy cohort, Clinical Activity Score was at least 3, NOSPECS grade at least 4, and duration under 3 months. Trimming cost V 4 bases and J 12 bases, with 10 bases left between them. This CDR3 has 11 amino acids. Germline V gene lookup returns CDR1 LGHDT and CDR2 YNNKEL (reference sequence).

This clonotype originated in a woman between 65 and 79 years old with Graves' ophthalmopathy. The chain links TRBV3-1 to TRBJ2-1; D is possibly TRBD2 (6 bases). Sequencing used blood. The CDR3 sequence: CASSLRDLQFF. CDR3 coding DNA: TGTGCCAGCAGCCTCCGGGACTTGCAGTTCTTC.